The clone carrying this T cell receptor beta chain was picked up many times. Its antigen is undetermined. The sample is drawn from a study of early T cells in non-severe SARS-CoV-2 infection. Study results and limitations: Matches to VDJdb favored anti-spike CD8 responses and missed private and CD4 specificities.

The protocol attached unique molecular identifiers to individual cDNA molecules. TCRdb reanalysed the 5' RACE reads using MiXCR and keeps one entry per CDR3 protein. The sample lists tens of thousands of distinct CDR3 sequences, approximately 6.3% occurring once. The germline V gene has CDR1 MDHEN and CDR2 SYDVKM. V lost 1 base to trimming and J lost 9 bases, with 13 bases between them. The CDR3 covers 13 residues. The rearrangement uses TRBV28 and TRBJ2-7; the D gene is possibly TRBD1 (6 bases). Sequences were obtained from whole blood. This TCR came from an adult who was a healthcare worker with PCR-confirmed SARS-CoV-2 infection or an uninfected control (not recorded which). The DNA of the CDR3 is TGTGCCAGCAGTTTATCAACAGGGCCAGGGCAGTACTTC. This codes for CASSLSTGPGQYF.